This note documents a single T cell receptor beta chain sequence. The sample is drawn from a study of blood T cell repertoires in COVID-19. As processed by the authors: Nucleated cell counts were estimated from reference gene primer amplification. TCRdb keeps only in-frame clones here, not all; method: immunoSEQ multiplex PCR. The V and J calls and clone size come from that table; D and trimming were worked out from the DNA. This repertoire shows 120,000 to 150,000 clones, 84% found once; its top ten account for approximately 3.6%. Deletions cut 4 bases from V and 5 bases from J, with 15 bases between. The CDR3 is 14 residues long. Germline lookup yields CDR1 SGHRS and CDR2 YFSETQ.

Input material: PBMCs or T cells enriched from blood (not recorded which). This sequence joins TRBV5-1 and TRBJ1-2; TRBD1 is a possible D gene (6 bases). This receptor was taken from a woman aged 45 to 65 with acute COVID-19. The CDR3: CASSRGHPEYGYTF. CDR3 sequence (DNA): TGCGCCAGCAGCAGGGGACACCCGGAGTATGGCTACACCTTC.